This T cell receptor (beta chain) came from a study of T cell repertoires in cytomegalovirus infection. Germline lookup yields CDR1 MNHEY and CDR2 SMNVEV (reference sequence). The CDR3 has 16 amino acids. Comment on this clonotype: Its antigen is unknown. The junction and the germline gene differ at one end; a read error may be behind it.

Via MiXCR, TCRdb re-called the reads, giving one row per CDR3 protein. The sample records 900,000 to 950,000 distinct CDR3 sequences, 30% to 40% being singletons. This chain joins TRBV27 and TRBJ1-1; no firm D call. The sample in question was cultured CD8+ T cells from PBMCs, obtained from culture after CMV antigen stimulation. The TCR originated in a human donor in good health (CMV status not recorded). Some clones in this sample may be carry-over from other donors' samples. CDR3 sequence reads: CASAPRAGRPNAEAFF. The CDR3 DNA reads TGTGCCAGCGCTCCAAGGGCCGGACGGCCGAACGCTGAAGCTTTCTTT.